This T cell receptor beta chain came from a study of T cell changes during pregnancy in multiple sclerosis. From germline, CDR1 is MNHNY and CDR2 SVGAGI (reference sequence). The length of the CDR3 is 16 residues. Trimming took 1 base from V and 2 from J, leaving 11 bases between them. Only in-frame clones appear in the TCRdb table, and some are missing; sequencing was by immunoSEQ multiplex PCR. The sample has around 83,000 clones; around nine tenths are singletons. The specimen was CD4+ T cells from peripheral blood mononuclear cells, collected in the second trimester of pregnancy. The sequence was collected from a female donor with multiple sclerosis, enrolled in a pregnancy study. The chain has TRBV6-6 and TRBJ2-2, with a weak D call TRBD2 (5 bases). The DNA of the CDR3 is TGTGCCAGCAGTTACTGGGAGAACCTAAACACCGGGGAGCTGTTTTTT. Translated, it gives CASSYWENLNTGELFF.